The 28 T cell receptor beta chains presented below share a single source sample, sequenced in a study of blood T cell repertoires in COVID-19. Generated by immunoSEQ multiplex PCR, the TCRdb table keeps only in-frame clones and is missing some. The sample has some 390,000 clones, about 87% seen once. What was sequenced was peripheral blood. The receptors shown here come from a human donor in a cohort sampled during active COVID-19.

The gene calls are TRBV10-3 and TRBJ2-1; 12 bases are a match to TRBD2. Unmatched junction bases numbered 6, after V lost 9 bases and J lost 6 bases. This CDR3 contains 14 residues. The germline gives CDR1 ENHRY, CDR2 SYGVKD. The DNA for the CDR3 is TGTGCCATGCAGACTAGCGGGAGTTCCAATGAGCAGTTCTTC. Translating it yields CAMQTSGSSNEQFF.

Here the CDR3 reads CSVEEVSGSEQYF. The CDR3, as DNA: TGCAGCGTTGAAGAGGTCAGCGGAAGCGAGCAGTACTTC. The rearrangement links TRBV29-1 to TRBJ2-7, with a possible D match to TRBD2 (5 bases). The CDR3 runs to 13 residues. Between the trimmed V and J ends, which lost 0 bases and 6 bases, there was a span of 12 bases. In germline, CDR1 is SQVTM, CDR2 ANQGSEA.

In DNA form, the CDR3 reads TGTGCCAGCAGCTTAGCGGGACAGGGCGGCCGTGCCGGGGAGCTGTTTTTT. Amino acid sequence: CASSLAGQGGRAGELFF. The rearrangement links TRBV7-2 to TRBJ2-2; TRBD1 aligns across 9 bases. The germline V gene encodes CDR1 SGHTA and CDR2 FQGNSA. Trimming removed 0 bases from V and 6 bases from J; junction bases left unmatched: 8. The CDR3 consists of 17 residues.

The chain has TRBV24-1 and TRBJ2-1, with D possibly being TRBD2 (6 bases). CDR3 length equals 13 residues. Looked up from germline, CDR1 is KGHDR and CDR2 is SFDVKD. The V end was cut by 4 bases, the J end by 10 bases, with 13 bases between. Here the CDR3 reads CATSDYSGVEQFF. The DNA for the CDR3 is TGTGCCACCAGTGACTATAGCGGAGTCGAGCAGTTCTTC.

The rearrangement joins TRBV5-5 to TRBJ1-2; D is uncertain. V lost 0 bases and J 2 bases, leaving 8 bases between the germline ends. Per the germline V gene, CDR1 is SGHKS and CDR2 is YYEKEE (reference sequence). The CDR3 runs 14 residues. In DNA form, the CDR3 reads TGTGCCAGCAGCTTGGACACGGGAAACTATGGCTACACCTTC. This sequence encodes CASSLDTGNYGYTF.

V is TRBV6-5 and J is TRBJ1-2; D gene unclear. The germline V and J ends were trimmed by 0 bases and 7 bases, with 9 bases remaining between them. Germline V gives CDR1 MNHEY, CDR2 SVGAGI. There are 13 residues in the CDR3. CDR3 protein: CASSYSREAGYTF. The CDR3 region has the DNA TGTGCCAGCAGTTACTCCCGGGAAGCTGGCTACACCTTC.

The V call is TRBV5-1, the J call TRBJ2-7; 10 bases are a match to TRBD1. V was clipped by 4 bases and J by 3 bases; unmatched bases: 7. Germline V gene lookup returns CDR1 SGHRS and CDR2 YFSETQ. CDR3 size: 15 residues. The CDR3 bases are TGCGCCAGCAGCCTGGGACAGGGGAGCGGCTACGAGCAGTACTTC. Translation gives CASSLGQGSGYEQYF.

This clone was detected only a few times. CDR3 nucleotide sequence: TGTGCCAGTAGTCCGCACAGGGGGTACGGGGGTATGAACACTGAAGCTTTCTTT. The encoded protein is CASSPHRGYGGMNTEAFF. The chain couples TRBV19 to TRBJ1-1, with 8 bases matching TRBD1. CDR1 LNHDA and CDR2 SQIVND come from the germline V gene (reference sequence). This CDR3 is 18 amino acids long. J lost 0 bases, V lost 5 bases, and 14 bases had no gene match.

This chain connects TRBV7-3 to TRBJ1-1; TRBD1 is a possible D gene (5 bases). The ends were cut back, 5 bases at V and 0 bases at J, with 10 bases in the middle. Looked up from germline, CDR1 is SGHTA and CDR2 is FQGTGA. The CDR3 is made up of 14 amino acids. CDR3 sequence: CASSRGHLNTEAFF. CDR3 nucleotide sequence: TGTGCCAGCAGCCGTGGACACTTGAACACTGAAGCTTTCTTT.

The chain is built from TRBV5-1 and TRBJ1-5, with unresolved D. V was trimmed by 1 base and J by 5 bases, leaving 10 bases between them. CDR1 is SGHRS, CDR2 YFSETQ, per germline. This CDR3 is 14 amino acids long. The CDR3 loop reads CASSLSPSDQPQHF. The CDR3 nucleotides are TGCGCCAGCAGCTTGTCTCCTTCGGATCAGCCCCAGCATTTT. The full variable domain, its missing parts supplied by reference TRBV5-1 and TRBJ1-5, is KAGVTQTPRYLIKTRGQQVTLSCSPISGHRSVSWYQQTPGQGLQFLFEYFSETQRNKGNFPGRFSGRQFSNSRSEMNVSTLELGDSALYLCASSLSPSDQPQHFGDGTRLSIL.

A single count supports this clone. This chain links TRBV9 with TRBJ2-2; 7 bases are a match to TRBD1. The germline gives CDR1 SGDLS, CDR2 YYNGEE. V shed 0 bases and J 6 bases; nucleotides not matched to a gene: 5. The CDR3 is 15 amino acids. DNA of the CDR3: TGTGCCAGCAGCGTAGCTGGACAGGCGTCCGGGGAGCTGTTTTTT. Encoded protein: CASSVAGQASGELFF.

This clone has only one observation. The rearrangement joins TRBV5-6 to TRBJ2-2; 14 nucleotides match TRBD2. The CDR3 extends over 18 amino acids. The germline CDR1 and CDR2 sequences are SGHDT and YYEEEE. V trimming: 3 bases; J trimming: 4 bases; junction bases outside the gene matches: 8. The CDR3 here is CASSSYSGTSGSTGELFF. Here the CDR3 DNA reads TGTGCCAGCAGCTCCTACTCGGGGACTAGCGGGAGCACCGGGGAGCTGTTTTTT.

The V and J genes are TRBV10-3 and TRBJ1-2; 9 bases match TRBD1. The V and J ends lost 11 bases and 0 bases, in that order; junction bases with no gene match: 10. The germline CDR1 and CDR2 sequences are ENHRY and SYGVKD. There are 15 residues in the CDR3. The CDR3 DNA follows: TGTGCCGTCATGAACCGGACAGGGGCTAACTATGGCTACACCTTC. Protein sequence: CAVMNRTGANYGYTF.

The chain employs TRBV27 and TRBJ2-3, with 9 bases identical to TRBD1. This CDR3 is 14 amino acids long. With 5 bases clipped from V and 0 bases from J, the junction kept 0 bases outside the gene matches. Germline V lookup: CDR1 MNHEY, CDR2 SMNVEV (reference sequence). The CDR3 sequence is CASSGTGSTDTQYF. The CDR3 nucleotides are TGTGCCAGCAGTGGGACAGGGAGCACAGATACGCAGTATTTT.

The chain couples TRBV11-2 to TRBJ2-7; tentative D call: TRBD2 (5 bases). Trimming left V 3 bases short and J 6 bases short, with 12 bases between. The length of the CDR3 is 13 residues. CDR1 is SGHAT, CDR2 FQNNGV, per germline. The CDR3 region is CASSFQLGSEQYF. In DNA form, the CDR3 reads TGTGCCAGCAGCTTTCAGTTGGGGAGCGAGCAGTACTTC.

The chain is built from TRBV9 and TRBJ2-3, with TRBD1 as a possible D gene (6 bases). There are 16 residues in the CDR3. CDR1 is SGDLS, CDR2 YYNGEE, per germline. The V gene lost 2 bases and the J gene lost 3 bases, with 16 bases spanning the gap. The CDR3 here is CASSVSGDIRTDTQYF. In DNA, the CDR3 is TGTGCCAGCAGCGTCTCCGGGGACATTAGGACAGATACGCAGTATTTT. Complete variable domain (other parts from reference TRBV9 and TRBJ2-3): DSGVTQTPKHLITATGQRVTLRCSPRSGDLSVYWYQQSLDQGLQFLIQYYNGEERAKGNILERFSAQQFPDLHSELNLSSLELGDSALYFCASSVSGDIRTDTQYFGPGTRLTVL.

This clone was recorded a few times. The V and J genes are TRBV25-1 and TRBJ1-1; 7 positions agree with TRBD1. Per germline, CDR1 MGHDK and CDR2 SYGVNS. The CDR3 has 13 residues. Losses at the gene ends were 3 bases for V and 4 bases for J; bases not matched to a gene: 2. The CDR3 region is CASSEAGGTEAFF. DNA of the CDR3: TGTGCCAGCAGTGAGGCAGGGGGCACTGAAGCTTTCTTT.

Only one count was recorded for this clone. The rearrangement joins TRBV20-1 to TRBJ1-2; D is undetermined. V was trimmed by 8 bases and J by 3 bases, leaving 4 bases between them. The V gene's germline CDR1 is DFQATT and CDR2 SNEGSKA (reference sequence). The CDR3 runs to 9 residues. The CDR3 bases are TGCAGTCCGGACTATGGCTACACCTTC. This translates into CSPDYGYTF.

V and J are TRBV10-2 and TRBJ1-4; no clear D. From germline, CDR1 is WSHSY and CDR2 SAAADI. Trimming removed 3 bases from V and 0 bases from J, with 8 bases in between. The CDR3 spans 15 residues. CDR3 protein: CASSDLSATNEKLFF. The CDR3, as DNA: TGCGCCAGCAGTGATTTGAGTGCAACTAATGAAAAACTGTTTTTT.

Only a few counts were recorded for this clone. The chain links TRBV6-1 to TRBJ2-7; TRBD2 might be the D (6 bases). Looked up from germline, CDR1 is MNHNS and CDR2 is SASEGT. CDR3 length: 15 amino acids. V lost 3 bases and J lost 4, with 16 bases in between. The CDR3: CASSESQASVYEQYF. The CDR3 DNA reads TGTGCCAGCAGTGAGTCTCAGGCTAGCGTATACGAGCAGTACTTC.

This chain joins TRBV6-5 and TRBJ1-2; 8 bases fit TRBD1. The CDR3 contains 15 residues. Trimming removed 0 bases from V and 1 base from J; junction bases left unmatched: 1. Germline CDR1 and CDR2: MNHEY and SVGAGI. CDR3 sequence (DNA): TGTGCCAGCAGTTACTCGGGACAGGTTAACTATGGCTACACCTTC. This gives the protein CASSYSGQVNYGYTF.

The gene calls are TRBV5-4 and TRBJ2-6; D is unclear. V lost 0 bases and J lost 0, with 4 bases in between. This CDR3 comprises 15 residues. CDR1 and CDR2 from the germline V gene are SGHNT and YYREEE (reference sequence). CDR3: CASSLGGSGANVLTF. CDR3 sequence (DNA): TGTGCCAGCAGCTTGGGAGGCTCTGGGGCCAACGTCCTGACTTTC.

This clone showed up many times. V and J are TRBV6-4 and TRBJ2-2; 7 positions agree with TRBD2. This CDR3 contains 15 residues. J gave up 4 bases and V 4 bases, and 6 bases lay outside the gene matches. The germline V gene encodes CDR1 MRHNA and CDR2 SNTAGT. The CDR3 spells CASSGSGGSTGELFF. Here the CDR3 DNA reads TGTGCCAGCAGTGGCTCCGGCGGGAGCACCGGGGAGCTGTTTTTT.

The J gene is TRBJ2-7, the V gene TRBV24-1; weak D call: TRBD1 (5 bases). The germline CDR1 and CDR2 sequences are KGHDR and SFDVKD. The CDR3 runs 14 residues. Trimming removed 4 bases from V and 0 bases from J, with 9 bases in between. CDR3 in DNA: TGTGCCACCAGTGACCCGACAGTCTCCTACGAGCAGTACTTC. Translation: CATSDPTVSYEQYF.

The chain joins TRBV11-2 to TRBJ2-3, with 7 nucleotides matching TRBD1. CDR1 and CDR2 from the germline V gene are SGHAT and FQNNGV. With V trimmed by 2 bases and J by 3 bases, 2 bases remained unmatched. The CDR3 is 14 amino acids. In DNA, the CDR3 is TGTGCCAGCAGCTTAAGGGGGCCTACAGATACGCAGTATTTT. It translates to CASSLRGPTDTQYF.

The chain recombines TRBV7-9 with TRBJ1-1; perhaps TRBD1 as D (5 bases). The CDR3 length is 14 residues. Per the germline V gene, CDR1 is SEHNR and CDR2 is FQNEAQ (reference sequence). Trimming removed 5 bases from V and 1 base from J, with 11 bases in between. Here the CDR3 DNA reads TGTGCCAGCAGCGCCGACAGCCAGAACACTGAAGCTTTCTTT. It codes for CASSADSQNTEAFF.

The V and J genes are TRBV4-1 and TRBJ2-1, with 11 bases matching TRBD2. The CDR3 has 21 residues. V lost 4 bases and J lost 12; bases outside the gene matches: 29. Germline CDR1 MGHRA, CDR2 YSYEKL. This CDR3 is CASSPRHGGRLAGGGPLGQFF. CDR3 DNA: TGCGCCAGCAGCCCCCGCCACGGGGGGCGGCTAGCGGGAGGCGGACCCTTGGGGCAGTTCTTC.

The rearrangement links TRBV7-9 to TRBJ2-7, with 15 bases that match TRBD2. Looked up from germline, CDR1 is SEHNR and CDR2 is FQNEAQ (reference sequence). The CDR3 length is 17 residues. The junction had 9 bases not matched to a gene; V was cut back by 5 bases and J by 4 bases. Here the CDR3 DNA reads TGTGCCAGCAGCGCCGGGACTAGCGGGAGGAATTGGTACGAGCAGTACTTC. It translates to CASSAGTSGRNWYEQYF.